The sequence of this TCR beta chain was determined in a study of blood T cells in healthy people across ages. General study results and limits: It was found that TCR beta diversity correlated strongly with the percentage of naive T cells.

Through a sample-barcoded 5' primer and a J-beta primer mix, a second PCR was run for roughly 6 to 12 cycles. One entry per CDR3 protein, called by TCRdb with MiXCR from the 5' RACE reads. Among about a million distinct CDR3 sequences listed, approximately 50% were seen once. Healthy Caucasian individuals from Russia aged roughly 6 to 90 served as donors. The sample, around 10 milliliters of peripheral blood, was drawn from each donor. Per-sample yields of isolated PBMCs were at least 6 million. Trimming removed 6 bases from V and 0 bases from J, with 9 bases in between. The germline CDR1 and CDR2 sequences are MNHEY and SVGAGI. The CDR3 totals 13 residues. Notes on this clonotype: Antigen specificity is unknown.

V usage is TRBV6-5 and J usage is TRBJ2-7, with D perhaps matching TRBD2 (5 bases). Material for sequencing was blood. The clonotype comes from a woman aged 55 to 70 in good health. The CDR3, as DNA: TGTGCCAGCAGGCGGGTGTCCTCCTACGAGCAGTACTTC. Translating gives CASRRVSSYEQYF.